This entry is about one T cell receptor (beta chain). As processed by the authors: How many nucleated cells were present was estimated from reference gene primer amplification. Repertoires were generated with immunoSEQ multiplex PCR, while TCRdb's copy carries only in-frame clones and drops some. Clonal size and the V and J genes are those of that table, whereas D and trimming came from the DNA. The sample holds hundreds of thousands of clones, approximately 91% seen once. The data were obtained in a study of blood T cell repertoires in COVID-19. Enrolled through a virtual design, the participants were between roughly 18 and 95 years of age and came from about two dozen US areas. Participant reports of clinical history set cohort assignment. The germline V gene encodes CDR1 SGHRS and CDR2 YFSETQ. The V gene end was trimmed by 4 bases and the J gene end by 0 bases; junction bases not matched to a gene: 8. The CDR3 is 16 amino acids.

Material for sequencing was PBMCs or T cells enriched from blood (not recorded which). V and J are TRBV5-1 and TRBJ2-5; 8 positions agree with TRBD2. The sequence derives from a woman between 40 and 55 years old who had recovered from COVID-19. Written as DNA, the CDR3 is TGCGCCAGCAGCCCCCTTACTAGCGGAGACCAAGAGACCCAGTACTTC. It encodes CASSPLTSGDQETQYF.